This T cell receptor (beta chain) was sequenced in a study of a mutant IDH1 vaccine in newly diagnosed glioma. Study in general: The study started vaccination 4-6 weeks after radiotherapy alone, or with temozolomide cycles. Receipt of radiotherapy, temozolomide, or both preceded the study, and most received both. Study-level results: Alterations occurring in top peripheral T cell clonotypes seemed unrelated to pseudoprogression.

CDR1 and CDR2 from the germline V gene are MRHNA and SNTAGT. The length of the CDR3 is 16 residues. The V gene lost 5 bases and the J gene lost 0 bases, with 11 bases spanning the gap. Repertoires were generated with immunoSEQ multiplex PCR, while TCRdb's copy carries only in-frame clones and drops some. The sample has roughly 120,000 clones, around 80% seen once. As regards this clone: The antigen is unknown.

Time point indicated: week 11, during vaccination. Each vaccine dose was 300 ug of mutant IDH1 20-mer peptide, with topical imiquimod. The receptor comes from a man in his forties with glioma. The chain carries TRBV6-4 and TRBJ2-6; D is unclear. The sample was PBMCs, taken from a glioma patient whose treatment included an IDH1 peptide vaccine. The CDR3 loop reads CASSKNTGSGANVLTF. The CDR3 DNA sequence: TGTGCCAGCAGTAAAAATACCGGCTCTGGGGCCAACGTCCTGACTTTC.